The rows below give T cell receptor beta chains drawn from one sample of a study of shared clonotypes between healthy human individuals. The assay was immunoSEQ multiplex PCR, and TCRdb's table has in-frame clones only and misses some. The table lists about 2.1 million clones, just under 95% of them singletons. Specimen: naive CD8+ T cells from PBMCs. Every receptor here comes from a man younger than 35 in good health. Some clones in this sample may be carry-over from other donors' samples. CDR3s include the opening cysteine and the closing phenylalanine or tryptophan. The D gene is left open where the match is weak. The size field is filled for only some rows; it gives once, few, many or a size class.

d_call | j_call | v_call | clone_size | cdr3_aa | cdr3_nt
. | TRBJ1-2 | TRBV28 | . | CASSFLGSNYGYTF | TGTGCCAGCAGTTTCTTGGGATCCAACTATGGCTACACCTTC
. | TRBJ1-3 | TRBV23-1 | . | CASRPTGTHSGNTIYF | TGCGCCAGCAGACCCACCGGGACACACTCTGGAAACACCATATATTTT
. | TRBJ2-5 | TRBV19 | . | CASNRQETQYF | TGTGCCAGTAACAGGCAAGAGACCCAGTACTTC
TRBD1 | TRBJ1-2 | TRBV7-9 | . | CASSPRDRGRVYGYTF | TGTGCCAGCAGCCCACGGGACAGGGGGAGGGTATATGGCTACACCTTC
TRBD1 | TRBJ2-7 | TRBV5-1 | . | CASSYGTVYEQYF | TGCGCCAGCAGCTATGGGACAGTCTACGAGCAGTACTTC
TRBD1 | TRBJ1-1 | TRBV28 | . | CASRTEDRGHTEAFF | TGTGCCAGCAGAACAGAGGACAGGGGGCATACTGAAGCTTTCTTT
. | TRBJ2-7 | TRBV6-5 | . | CASSYSTGALSYEQYF | TGTGCCAGCAGTTACTCTACAGGAGCCCTCTCCTACGAGCAGTACTTC
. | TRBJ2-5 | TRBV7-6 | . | CASSLILGPKETQYF | TGTGCCAGCAGCTTAATTTTAGGCCCCAAAGAGACCCAGTACTTC
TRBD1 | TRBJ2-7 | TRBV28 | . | CASRDRGPYEQYF | TGTGCCAGCAGAGACAGGGGCCCTTACGAGCAGTACTTC
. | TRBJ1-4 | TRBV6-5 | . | CASSYGEWDEKLFF | TGTGCCAGCAGTTACGGGGAATGGGACGAAAAACTGTTTTTT
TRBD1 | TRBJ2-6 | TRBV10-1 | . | CASSGFKRDRGTGANVLTF | TGCGCCAGCAGTGGTTTCAAACGGGACAGGGGAACTGGGGCCAACGTCCTGACTTTC
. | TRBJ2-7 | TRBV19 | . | CASSLQVPNYEQYF | TGTGCCAGTAGTCTACAGGTACCTAACTACGAGCAGTACTTC
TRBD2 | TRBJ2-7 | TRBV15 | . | CATRSGRSSYEQYF | TGTGCCACCAGAAGCGGGAGGAGCTCCTACGAGCAGTACTTC
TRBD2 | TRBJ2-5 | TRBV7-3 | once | CASSPSRRVAGETQYF | TGTGCCAGCAGCCCAAGCAGGAGGGTAGCGGGAGAGACCCAGTACTTC
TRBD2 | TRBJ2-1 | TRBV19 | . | CASSIEYYPGLAGASEQFF | TGTGCCAGTAGTATAGAGTATTACCCGGGACTAGCGGGAGCTAGTGAGCAGTTCTTC
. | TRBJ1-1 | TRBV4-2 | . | CASSQDPREEGNTEAFF | TGTGCCAGCAGCCAAGATCCCAGGGAGGAGGGGAACACTGAAGCTTTCTTT
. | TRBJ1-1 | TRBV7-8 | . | CASSPRRTANTEAFF | TGTGCCAGCAGCCCCCGGCGGACAGCTAACACTGAAGCTTTCTTT
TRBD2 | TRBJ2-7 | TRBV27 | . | CASSHSGSIYEQYF | TGTGCCAGCAGCCATAGCGGGAGTATATACGAGCAGTACTTC
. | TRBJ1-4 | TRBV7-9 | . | CASSLAPGYGRREKLFF | TGTGCCAGCAGCTTAGCGCCCGGTTATGGTAGGCGTGAAAAACTGTTTTTT
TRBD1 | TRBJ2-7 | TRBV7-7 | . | CASSPDPTGDEQYF | TGTGCCAGCAGCCCCGACCCGACAGGGGACGAGCAGTACTTC
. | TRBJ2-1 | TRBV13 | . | CASSPPAGVVGVFNEQFF | TGTGCCAGCAGCCCCCCGGCAGGGGTAGTGGGAGTATTCAATGAGCAGTTCTTC
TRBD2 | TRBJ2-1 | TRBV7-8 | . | CASSLRAGPADNEQFF | TGTGCCAGCAGCTTGAGAGCGGGACCAGCTGACAATGAGCAGTTCTTC
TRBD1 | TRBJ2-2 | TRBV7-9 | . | CASSSTGSGELFF | TGTGCCAGCAGCTCGACAGGGTCCGGGGAGCTGTTTTTT
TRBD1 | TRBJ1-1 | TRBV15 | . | CATSRGQGHTEAFF | TGTGCCACCAGCAGAGGACAGGGGCACACTGAAGCTTTCTTT
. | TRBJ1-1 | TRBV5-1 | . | CACRVWAAGTEAFF | TGCGCCTGCCGTGTATGGGCTGCCGGCACTGAAGCTTTCTTT
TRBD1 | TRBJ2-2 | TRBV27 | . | CASSDRGRENTGELFF | TGTGCCAGCAGTGACAGGGGAAGAGAGAACACCGGGGAGCTGTTTTTT
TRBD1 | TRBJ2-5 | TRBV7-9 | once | CASSRKDRGEETQYF | TGTGCCAGCAGCAGAAAGGACAGGGGGGAAGAGACCCAGTACTTC
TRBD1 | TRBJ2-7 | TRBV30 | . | CAWSPIGGQGTYEQYF | TGTGCCTGGAGCCCAATCGGGGGACAGGGGACCTACGAGCAGTACTTC
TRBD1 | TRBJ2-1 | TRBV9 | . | CASSSTGAVGQFF | TGTGCCAGCAGCTCGACAGGGGCCGTGGGGCAGTTCTTC
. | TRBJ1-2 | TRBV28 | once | CASSYLAWREGIYGYTF | TGTGCCAGCAGTTATCTGGCGTGGCGGGAAGGGATCTATGGCTACACCTTC
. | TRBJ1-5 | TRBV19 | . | CASSIGSSNQPQHF | TGTGCCAGTAGTATAGGATCGTCTAATCAGCCCCAGCATTTT
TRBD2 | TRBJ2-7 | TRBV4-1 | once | CASSQEPGLASYEQYF | TGCGCCAGCAGCCAAGAACCAGGACTAGCATCCTACGAGCAGTACTTC
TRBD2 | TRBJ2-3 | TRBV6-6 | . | CASSPLLAASTDTQYF | TGTGCCAGCAGTCCCCTCCTAGCGGCTAGCACAGATACGCAGTATTTT
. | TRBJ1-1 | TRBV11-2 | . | CASGPVYVGTEAFF | TGTGCCAGCGGGCCGGTTTACGTGGGGACTGAAGCTTTCTTT
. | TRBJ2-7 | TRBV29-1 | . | CSVGYRDEQYF | TGCAGCGTTGGATACAGGGACGAGCAGTACTTC
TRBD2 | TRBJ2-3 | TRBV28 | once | CASSLLAGTDTQYF | TGTGCCAGCAGTCTCCTAGCGGGAACAGATACGCAGTATTTT
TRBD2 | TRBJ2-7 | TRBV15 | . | CATSRRESGHEQYF | TGTGCCACCAGCAGGCGGGAGAGTGGCCACGAGCAGTACTTC
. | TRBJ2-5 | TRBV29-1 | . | CSVAGTRETQYF | TGCAGCGTTGCCGGCACCCGAGAGACCCAGTACTTC
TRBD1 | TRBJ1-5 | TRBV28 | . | CASSPTRQGDQPQHF | TGTGCCAGCAGCCCTACTAGACAGGGGGATCAGCCCCAGCATTTT
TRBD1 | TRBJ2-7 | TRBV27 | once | CASSARTGGQYEQYF | TGTGCCAGCAGTGCACGGACAGGGGGCCAGTACGAGCAGTACTTC
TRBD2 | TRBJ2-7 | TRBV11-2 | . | CASSRQYFSGRGYEQYF | TGTGCCAGCAGCCGACAATATTTTAGCGGGAGGGGTTACGAGCAGTACTTC
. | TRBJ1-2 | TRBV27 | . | CASSLTPFYGYTF | TGTGCCAGCAGTTTAACTCCCTTTTATGGCTACACCTTC
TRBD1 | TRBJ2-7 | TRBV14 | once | CASSPPAGTGTYEQYF | TGTGCCAGCAGTCCTCCGGCCGGGACAGGTACCTACGAGCAGTACTTC
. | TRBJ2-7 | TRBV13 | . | CASSLWGPDASSYEQYF | TGTGCCAGCAGCTTATGGGGTCCGGATGCTAGCTCCTACGAGCAGTACTTC
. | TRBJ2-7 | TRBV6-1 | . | CASSEVGGPYEQYF | TGTGCCAGCAGTGAAGTCGGTGGGCCCTACGAGCAGTACTTC
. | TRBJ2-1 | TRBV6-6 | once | CASSYGSGGEQFF | TGTGCCAGCAGTTACGGTTCGGGGGGCGAGCAGTTCTTC
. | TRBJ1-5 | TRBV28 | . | CASSPGGVYSNQPQHF | TGTGCCAGCAGTCCCGGGGGGGTGTATAGCAATCAGCCCCAGCATTTT
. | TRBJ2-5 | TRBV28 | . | CASSPQGNGETQYF | TGTGCCAGCAGTCCTCAGGGAAACGGAGAGACCCAGTACTTC
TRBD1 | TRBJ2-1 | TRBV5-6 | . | CASSLDRGGEQFF | TGTGCCAGCAGCTTGGACAGGGGCGGTGAGCAGTTCTTC
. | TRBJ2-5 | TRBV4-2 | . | CATSKEWGLEGETQYF | TGTGCCACCTCCAAAGAATGGGGTCTTGAGGGGGAGACCCAGTACTTC
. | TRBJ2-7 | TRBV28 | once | CASRPNSGGGSPGGEQYF | TGTGCCAGCAGACCTAATTCAGGGGGCGGATCTCCGGGGGGAGAGCAGTACTTC
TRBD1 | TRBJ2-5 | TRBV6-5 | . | CASRDRRETQYF | TGTGCCAGCAGGGACAGGCGAGAGACCCAGTACTTC
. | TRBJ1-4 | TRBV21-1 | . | CASIPWGRGRWEKLFF | TGTGCCAGCATCCCGTGGGGTCGGGGTCGTTGGGAAAAACTGTTTTTT
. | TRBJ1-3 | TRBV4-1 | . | CASSQDDRSSGNTIYF | TGCGCCAGCAGCCAAGACGACAGGAGCTCTGGAAACACCATATATTTT
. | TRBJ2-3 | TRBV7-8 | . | CASSLSDISTDTQYF | TGTGCCAGCAGCTTATCTGACATTTCCACAGATACGCAGTATTTT